This is a list of T cell receptor beta chains from one sample in a study of Ad26.COV2.S vaccination and SARS-CoV-2 variants. Produced via immunoSEQ multiplex PCR; TCRdb's table is partial and in-frame only. Among hundreds of thousands of clones, 87% were seen once, and the ten largest hold about 3%. The specimen comprised peripheral blood, sampled in a trial of Ad26.COV2.S vaccine versus placebo. The receptors shown here come from a person aged 18-65 years who received the Ad26.COV2.S COVID-19 vaccine or a placebo. Both conserved end residues are part of each CDR3. D genes are given only for firm matches. Clone sizes are given selectively: once, few, many, or a class where the clone is expanded.

>.|TRBV9|TRBJ2-5|TRBD2
TGTGCCAGCAGCGTATTCGGGGGGGCCGGAGAGACCCAGTACTTC
CASSVFGGAGETQYF
>.|TRBV19|TRBJ1-2|.
TGTGCCAGTAGTATAGCTGCAGGAGGGGACTATGGCTACACCTTC
CASSIAAGGDYGYTF
>.|TRBV27|TRBJ2-7|.
TGTGCCAGCAGCGCGGGACCCTGGGGCCCCGAGCAGTACTTC
CASSAGPWGPEQYF
>.|TRBV19|TRBJ1-6|.
TGTGCCAGTAGTATAGATCAGGGCCAGCGGCCCCTCCACTTT
CASSIDQGQRPLHF
>.|TRBV21-1|TRBJ1-5|.
TGTGCCAGCAGCAAAGATGGGGGCGGGGGTCAGCCCCAGCATTTT
CASSKDGGGGQPQHF
>.|TRBV6-5|TRBJ2-7|.
TGTGCCAGCAGACGGCACTTGGGAAACGAGCAGTACTTC
CASRRHLGNEQYF
>.|TRBV11-2|TRBJ2-7|.
TGTGCCAGCAGCGAAGGCGCCTACTACGAGCAGTACTTC
CASSEGAYYEQYF
>.|TRBV6-4|TRBJ1-1|.
TGTGCCAGCAGTGACCCAAGGTGGCCTACAGGGAGGTCGAACACTGAAGCTTTCTTT
CASSDPRWPTGRSNTEAFF
>.|TRBV13|TRBJ1-2|TRBD1
TGTGCCAGCAGTCCGGGACAGGGGGCTTATAGCTATGGCTACACCTTC
CASSPGQGAYSYGYTF
>.|TRBV12-5|TRBJ2-6|.
TGTGCTAGTGGTTCGGCCGGGGCCAACGTCCTGACTTTC
CASGSAGANVLTF
>once|TRBV9|TRBJ1-1|TRBD1
TGTGCCAGCAGCCCTCGGGACAGTAGCTTGAGGGCTTTCTTT
CASSPRDSSLRAFF
>.|TRBV7-8|TRBJ1-1|TRBD1
TGTGCCAGCAGCCCGCGGGACAGGGGATTTTTGAACACTGAAGCTTTCTTT
CASSPRDRGFLNTEAFF
>.|TRBV5-1|TRBJ1-2|TRBD1
TGCGCCAGCAGCAAGGGACAGGGGGACTATGGCTACACCTTC
CASSKGQGDYGYTF
>.|TRBV6-5|TRBJ2-1|.
TGTGCCAGCAGTTACTCCAGGCAGGGCTTGTCTAGTGAGCAGTTCTTC
CASSYSRQGLSSEQFF
>.|TRBV19|TRBJ2-4|TRBD1
TGTGCCAGTAGTATTCAGGGACAGGGGATTTACATTCAGTACTTC
CASSIQGQGIYIQYF
>.|TRBV7-3|TRBJ2-3|TRBD1
TGTGCCAGCAGCCTTCGGGACAGGGAGGGAGATACGCAGTATTTT
CASSLRDREGDTQYF
>.|TRBV7-3|TRBJ2-5|.
TGTGCCAGCAGCCTCAACAGCAAAGAGACCCAGTACTTC
CASSLNSKETQYF
>once|TRBV6-2/TRBV6-3|TRBJ2-7|.
TGTGCCAGCAGTTACCACGGGCCCCCCTACGAGCAGTACTTC
CASSYHGPPYEQYF
>.|TRBV6-5|TRBJ1-2|TRBD1
TGTGCCAGCAGCCACAGGGGCGACTATGGCTACACCTTC
CASSHRGDYGYTF
>.|TRBV5-1|TRBJ1-2|.
TGCGCCAGCAGCTTGGGGCCAGATAGCTATGGCTACACCTTC
CASSLGPDSYGYTF
>.|TRBV4-2|TRBJ2-1|.
TGTGCCAGCAGCCAAGGTCTAGCTGGGGGTGAGCAGTTCTTC
CASSQGLAGGEQFF
>.|TRBV5-4|TRBJ2-1|.
TGTGCCAGCAGCTCCTCTAGGGAGCAGTTCTTC
CASSSSREQFF
>.|TRBV7-2|TRBJ2-7|.
TGTGCCAGCAGCGCCAGACAGAACGTCGTCTACGAGCAGTACTTC
CASSARQNVVYEQYF
>.|TRBV4-2|TRBJ1-2|.
TGTGCCAGCAGCCAAGATTGGGGGGCACAAGGGGGCTATGGCTACACCTTC
CASSQDWGAQGGYGYTF
>.|TRBV12-5|TRBJ2-3|TRBD2
TGTGCTAGTGGCACCGGCGTTAGCGGGGGACACACAGATACGCAGTATTTT
CASGTGVSGGHTDTQYF
>once|TRBV12-3/TRBV12-4|TRBJ1-5|TRBD1
TGTGCCAGTCAACAGGGGATTAATCAGCCCCAGCATTTT
CASQQGINQPQHF
>.|TRBV7-3|TRBJ1-1|.
TGTGCCAGCAGCGCCGAGGTGGGGGCCCCGAACACTGAAGCTTTCTTT
CASSAEVGAPNTEAFF
>.|TRBV6-1|TRBJ1-2|.
TGTGCCAGCAGTGATATTGGGGGCCACTATGGCTACACCTTC
CASSDIGGHYGYTF
>.|TRBV6-1|TRBJ1-1|TRBD1
TGTGCCAGCAGTGACCAGACAGGGTGGTACACTGAAGCTTTCTTT
CASSDQTGWYTEAFF
>once|TRBV18|TRBJ2-6|.
TGTGCCAGCTCACCGGGAGAACAAGTGGCCAACGTCCTGACTTTC
CASSPGEQVANVLTF
>.|TRBV5-1|TRBJ1-1|TRBD1
TGCGCCGGACAGGGGAACACTGAAGCTTTCTTT
CAGQGNTEAFF
>.|TRBV6-4|TRBJ1-1|TRBD1
TGTGCCAGCAGCGCGGACAGGGGGACTGAAGCTTTCTTT
CASSADRGTEAFF
>.|TRBV7-2|TRBJ2-1|.
TGTGCCAGCAGCTTAAGGGGGGGCCCCTACAATGAGCAGTTCTTC
CASSLRGGPYNEQFF
>.|TRBV7-9|TRBJ1-3|.
TGTGCCAGCAGCTTAATGGGGGAAAGCTCTGGAAACACCATATATTTT
CASSLMGESSGNTIYF
>.|TRBV6-4|TRBJ1-1|TRBD1
TGTGCCAGCAGTCAAGACAGGGGGCCTAACACTGAAGCTTTCTTT
CASSQDRGPNTEAFF
>few|TRBV4-1|TRBJ1-1|.
TGCGCCAGCAGCGGGGTGTTGGAAGCTTTCTTT
CASSGVLEAFF
>.|TRBV9|TRBJ2-5|.
TGTGCCAGCAGCATCTATGGGACCGGGGAAGAGACCCAGTACTTC
CASSIYGTGEETQYF
>once|TRBV9|TRBJ1-3|.
TGTGCCAGCAGCGATAGGAACGGGAACTCTGGAAACACCATATATTTT
CASSDRNGNSGNTIYF
>.|TRBV7-9|TRBJ2-5|.
TGTGCCAGCAGCTTAGGTGGAGGGGCAGAGACCCAGTACTTC
CASSLGGGAETQYF
>.|TRBV4-1|TRBJ2-7|TRBD2
TGCGCCAGCAGCCCAGTGGGGGGGGGCGAGCAGTACTTC
CASSPVGGGEQYF
>.|TRBV19|TRBJ2-3|.
TGTGCCAGTAGCAAGGGGGACTCCCGAGATACGCAGTATTTT
CASSKGDSRDTQYF
>few|TRBV3-1/TRBV3-2|TRBJ1-2|.
TGTGCCAGCAGCCAAGAGGGACACCACAACTATGGCTACACCTTC
CASSQEGHHNYGYTF
>.|TRBV7-9|TRBJ2-1|.
TGTGCCAGCAGTCGGAGGGTGCATGAGCAGTTCTTC
CASSRRVHEQFF
>.|TRBV7-2|TRBJ1-5|.
TGTGCCAGCAGCTTAGGCCTCAAAGGCCCCCAGCATTTT
CASSLGLKGPQHF